This TCR beta chain was sequenced for a study of T cells in Graves' hyperthyroidism and ophthalmopathy. Overall study context: Sampling of peripheral blood happened at initial diagnosis, prior to any treatment.

There were TCR beta CDR3 regions amplified from RNA transcripts. TCR CDR3 regions were first amplified by RT-PCR with HTBI primers. A single record per CDR3 protein comes from TCRdb applying MiXCR to the multiplex PCR reads. The data hold a few hundred thousand distinct CDR3 sequences, with more than 15% observed a single time. As to this clonotype: As yet, its antigen is unknown.

CDR3 length equals 15 residues. Trimming took 3 bases from V and 0 from J, leaving 12 bases between them. From germline, CDR1 is SGHTA and CDR2 FQGNSA. Ophthalmopathy cases scored 3 or more on the Clinical Activity Score and 4 or more on NOSPECS grade, with duration below 3 months. Study-level findings and limits: Ophthalmopathy was identified by the model a median about 6.8 months ahead of onset.

This receptor was obtained from a woman aged 18-35 years with Graves' ophthalmopathy. The genes are TRBV7-2 and TRBJ2-7; maybe TRBD1 (6 bases). Sequencing was carried out using blood. The CDR3 here is CASSFGQSTSYEQYF. CDR3 DNA sequence: TGTGCCAGCAGCTTCGGACAGTCTACCTCCTACGAGCAGTACTTC.